This TCR beta chain was identified during a study of spatial heterogeneity in lung cancer. TCRdb redid the calling of the 5' RACE reads with MiXCR, one entry per CDR3 protein. The sample lists roughly 82,000 distinct CDR3 sequences, roughly an eighth occurring once. The time point: sample taken at primary tumor resection. The study sequenced unsorted whole RNA from tumor, nontumor lung or frozen PBMC. This clonotype was seen only a few times. V lost 0 bases and J lost 6, with 17 bases in between. Germline-derived CDR1 and CDR2 are SQVTM and ANQGSEA. The CDR3 extends over 15 amino acids. Material: PBMCs, obtained at surgery. The gene calls are TRBV29-1 and TRBJ1-2, with D possibly TRBD1 on 6 matching bases. The sequence was collected from a male donor with early-stage non-small cell lung cancer. This chain's CDR3 is CSVEDQGPLPDGYTF. The CDR3 DNA is TGCAGCGTTGAAGATCAGGGGCCGCTTCCCGATGGCTACACCTTC.